This T cell receptor (beta chain) was sequenced in a study of blood T cell repertoires in COVID-19. Symptom resolution, clearance, or two negative PCRs marked donors in Cohort 3 as recovered. Trimming took 3 bases from V and 0 from J, leaving 12 bases between them. Germline-derived CDR1 and CDR2 are DFQATT and SNEGSKA (reference sequence). This CDR3 has 14 amino acids. The assay was immunoSEQ multiplex PCR, and TCRdb's table has in-frame clones only and misses some. The sample yields 260,000 or so clones, around 86% seen once. The chain combines TRBV20-1 with TRBJ2-7; perhaps TRBD1 as D (6 bases). Sequenced: PBMCs or T cells enriched from blood (not recorded which). The source of this sequence is a man younger than 35 who had recovered from COVID-19. CDR3 residues: CSASTGPASYEQYF. CDR3 DNA sequence: TGCAGTGCTAGTACAGGGCCTGCCTCCTACGAGCAGTACTTC.